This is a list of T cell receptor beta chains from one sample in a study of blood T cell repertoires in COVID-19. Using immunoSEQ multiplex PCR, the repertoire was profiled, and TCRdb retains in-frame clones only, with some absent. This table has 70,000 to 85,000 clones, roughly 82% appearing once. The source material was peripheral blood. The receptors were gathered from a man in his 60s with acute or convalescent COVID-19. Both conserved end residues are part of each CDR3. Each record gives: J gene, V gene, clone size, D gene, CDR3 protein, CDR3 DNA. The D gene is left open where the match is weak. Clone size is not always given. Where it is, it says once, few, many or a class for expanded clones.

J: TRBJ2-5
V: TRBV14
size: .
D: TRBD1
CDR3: CASSHYRGRGQETQYF
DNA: TGTGCCAGCAGCCACTACAGGGGAAGGGGGCAAGAGACCCAGTACTTC

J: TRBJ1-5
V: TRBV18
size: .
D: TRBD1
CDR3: CASSPTGQLSNQPQHF
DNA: TGTGCCAGCTCACCAACGGGACAGCTTAGCAATCAGCCCCAGCATTTT

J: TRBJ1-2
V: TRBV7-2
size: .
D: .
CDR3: CASSLDRSFNYGYTF
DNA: TGTGCCAGCAGCTTAGACAGGTCGTTTAACTATGGCTACACCTTC

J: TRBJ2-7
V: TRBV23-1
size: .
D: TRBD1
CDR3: CASSERQGPSEQYF
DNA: TGCGCCAGCAGTGAAAGACAGGGCCCTTCCGAGCAGTACTTC

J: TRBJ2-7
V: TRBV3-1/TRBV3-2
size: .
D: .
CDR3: CASSQDRVGSEQYF
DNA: TGTGCCAGCAGCCAAGACCGGGTTGGGAGCGAGCAGTACTTC

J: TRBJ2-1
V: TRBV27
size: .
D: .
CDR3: CASSYSNNEQFF
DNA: TGTGCCAGCAGTTATTCAAACAATGAGCAGTTCTTC

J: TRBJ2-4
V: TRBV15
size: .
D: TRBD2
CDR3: CATSGYQTSGSLIQYF
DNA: TGTGCCACCAGCGGCTATCAGACTAGCGGGAGCCTAATTCAGTACTTC

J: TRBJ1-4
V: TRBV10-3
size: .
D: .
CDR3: CAISDPSRATNEKLFF
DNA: TGTGCCATCAGTGACCCCTCCAGGGCAACTAATGAAAAACTGTTTTTT

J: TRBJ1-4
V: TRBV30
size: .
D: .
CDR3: CAWSAPWGREKLFF
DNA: TGTGCCTGGAGTGCGCCCTGGGGGAGGGAAAAACTGTTTTTT

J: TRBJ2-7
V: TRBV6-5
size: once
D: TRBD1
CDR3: CASSPLTGTYEQYF
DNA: TGTGCCAGCAGTCCATTGACAGGGACCTACGAGCAGTACTTC

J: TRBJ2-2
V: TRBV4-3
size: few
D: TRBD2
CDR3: CASSQYGTSGGELFF
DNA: TGCGCCAGCAGCCAATACGGGACTAGCGGGGGGGAGCTGTTTTTT

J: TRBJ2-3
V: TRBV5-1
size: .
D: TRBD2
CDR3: CASSPFLGGRGSDTQYF
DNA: TGCGCCAGCAGTCCTTTCCTCGGCGGGAGAGGTTCAGATACGCAGTATTTT

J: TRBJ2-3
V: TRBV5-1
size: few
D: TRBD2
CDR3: CASSPEERGVTDTQYF
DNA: TGCGCCAGCAGCCCTGAAGAGCGGGGGGTCACAGATACGCAGTATTTT

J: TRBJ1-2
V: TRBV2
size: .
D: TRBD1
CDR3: CASSGGQGLSYGYTF
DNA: TGTGCCAGCAGTGGAGGACAGGGGCTGAGCTATGGCTACACCTTC

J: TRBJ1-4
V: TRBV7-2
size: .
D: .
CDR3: CASSLGGANEKLFF
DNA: TGTGCCAGCAGCTTAGGGGGGGCTAATGAAAAACTGTTTTTT

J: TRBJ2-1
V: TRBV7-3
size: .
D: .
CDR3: CASSLADASYNEQFF
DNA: TGTGCCAGCAGTTTAGCGGATGCCTCCTACAATGAGCAGTTCTTC

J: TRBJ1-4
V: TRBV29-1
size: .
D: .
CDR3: CSVELQFNEKLFF
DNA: TGCAGCGTTGAACTACAGTTTAATGAAAAACTGTTTTTT

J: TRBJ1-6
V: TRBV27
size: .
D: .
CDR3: CASSPRDLGSPLHF
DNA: TGTGCCAGCAGTCCACGGGATTTAGGTTCACCCCTCCACTTT

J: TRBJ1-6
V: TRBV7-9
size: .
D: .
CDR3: CASSLGLTYNSPLHF
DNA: TGTGCCAGCAGCTTGGGGCTCACCTATAATTCACCCCTCCACTTT

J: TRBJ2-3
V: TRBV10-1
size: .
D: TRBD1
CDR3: CASSEDRDTDTQYF
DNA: TGCGCCAGCAGTGAGGACAGGGACACAGATACGCAGTATTTT

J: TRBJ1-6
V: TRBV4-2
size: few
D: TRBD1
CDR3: CASSQPRQGGSPLHF
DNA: TGTGCCAGCAGCCAACCTAGACAGGGGGGCTCACCCCTCCACTTT

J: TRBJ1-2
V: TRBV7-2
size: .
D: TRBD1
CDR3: CASSSGQGYGYTF
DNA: TGTGCCAGCAGCTCGGGACAGGGGTATGGCTACACCTTC

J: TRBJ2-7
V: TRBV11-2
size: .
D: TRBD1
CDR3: CASRRADRGVYEQYF
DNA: TGTGCCAGCAGACGGGCGGACAGGGGCGTTTACGAGCAGTACTTC

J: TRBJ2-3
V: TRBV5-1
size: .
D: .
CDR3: CASSRTPAGQRLDTQYF
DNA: TGCGCCAGCAGCCGCACCCCGGCGGGCCAGAGACTTGATACGCAGTATTTT

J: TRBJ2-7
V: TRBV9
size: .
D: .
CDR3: CASSVAGAPNYEQYF
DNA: TGTGCCAGCAGCGTAGCCGGAGCTCCAAATTACGAGCAGTACTTC

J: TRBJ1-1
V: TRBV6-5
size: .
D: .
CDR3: CASSFIKSTEAFF
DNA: TGTGCCAGCAGTTTTATCAAGAGCACTGAAGCTTTCTTT

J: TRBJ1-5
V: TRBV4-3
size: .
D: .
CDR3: CASSPYQNQPQHF
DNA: TGCGCCAGCAGCCCTTACCAGAATCAGCCCCAGCATTTT

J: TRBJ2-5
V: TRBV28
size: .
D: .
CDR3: CASSLGLQETQYF
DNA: TGTGCCAGCAGTTTGGGGCTTCAAGAGACCCAGTACTTC

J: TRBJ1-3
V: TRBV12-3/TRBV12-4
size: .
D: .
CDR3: CASRSEANTIYF
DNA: TGTGCCAGCAGATCCGAGGCAAACACCATATATTTT

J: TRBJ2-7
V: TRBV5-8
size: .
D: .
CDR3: CASSPRTYEQYF
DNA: TGTGCCAGCAGCCCCAGGACCTACGAGCAGTACTTC

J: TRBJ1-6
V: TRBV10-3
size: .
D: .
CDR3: CAITAEISNSPLHF
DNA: TGTGCCATCACGGCGGAGATCTCTAATTCACCCCTCCACTTT

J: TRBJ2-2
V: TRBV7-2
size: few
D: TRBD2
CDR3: CASSPEGGSNTGELFF
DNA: TGTGCCAGCAGCCCCGAGGGAGGGTCGAACACCGGGGAGCTGTTTTTT

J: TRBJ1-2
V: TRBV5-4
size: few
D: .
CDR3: CASSLVGSYGYTF
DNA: TGTGCCAGCAGCTTGGTAGGGAGCTATGGCTACACCTTC

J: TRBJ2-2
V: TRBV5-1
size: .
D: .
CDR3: CASSLNSRAGGELFF
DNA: TGCGCCAGCAGCTTGAACTCGCGGGCGGGCGGGGAGCTGTTTTTT

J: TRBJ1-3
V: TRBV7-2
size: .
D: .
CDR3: CASSLMSNTIYF
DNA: TGTGCCAGCAGCTTAATGAGTAACACCATATATTTT

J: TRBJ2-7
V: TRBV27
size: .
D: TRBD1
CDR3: CASSPTGSGHEQYF
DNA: TGTGCCAGCAGTCCGACAGGGAGTGGGCACGAGCAGTACTTC

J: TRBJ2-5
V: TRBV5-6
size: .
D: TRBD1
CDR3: CASSLDSGQGVETQYF
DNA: TGTGCCAGCAGCCTTGATTCGGGGCAGGGGGTAGAGACCCAGTACTTC

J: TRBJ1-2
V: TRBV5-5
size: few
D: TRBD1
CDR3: CASSLGDSYGYTF
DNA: TGTGCCAGCAGCTTGGGGGACAGTTATGGCTACACCTTC

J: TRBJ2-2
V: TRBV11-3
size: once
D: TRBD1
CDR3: CASTRDRGSTGELFF
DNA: TGTGCCAGCACCCGGGACAGGGGTAGCACCGGGGAGCTGTTTTTT

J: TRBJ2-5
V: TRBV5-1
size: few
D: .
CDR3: CASSLGVGGFQETQYF
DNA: TGCGCCAGCAGCTTGGGGGTCGGAGGGTTTCAAGAGACCCAGTACTTC

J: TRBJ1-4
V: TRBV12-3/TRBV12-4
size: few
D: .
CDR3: CASRAGENEKLFF
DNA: TGTGCCAGCAGGGCGGGAGAGAATGAAAAACTGTTTTTT

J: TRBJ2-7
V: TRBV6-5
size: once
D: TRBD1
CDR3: CASRQPTGAYEQYF
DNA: TGTGCCAGCAGGCAGCCTACAGGGGCCTACGAGCAGTACTTC

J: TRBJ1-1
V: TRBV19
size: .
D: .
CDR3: CASSMATVSEAFF
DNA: TGTGCCAGTAGTATGGCGACAGTCTCCGAAGCTTTCTTT